These T cell receptor beta chains were read from a single sample in a study of HIV-infected patients and healthy controls. MiXCR was run by TCRdb on the 5' RACE reads, yielding one entry per CDR3 protein. The sample includes approximately 64,000 distinct CDR3 sequences, 15% to 20% of them seen just once. Source material: CD4+ T cells from blood. All receptors come from a human donor in good health. CDR3s include the opening cysteine and the closing phenylalanine or tryptophan. Each record gives: D gene, J gene, clone size, V gene, CDR3 protein, CDR3 DNA. D genes are given only for firm matches. Where a row states a size, it is once, few, many or the class of an expanded clone; other rows omit it.

>NA|TRBJ1-3|NA|TRBV7-2
CASSLGGPGNTIYF
TGTGCCAGCAGCTTAGGAGGTCCCGGAAACACCATATATTTT
>TRBD1|TRBJ2-1|many|TRBV2
CASRREGTGQNEQFF
TGTGCCAGCCGAAGGGAGGGGACAGGGCAGAATGAGCAGTTCTTC
>TRBD2|TRBJ2-7|many|TRBV20-1
CSARDSGRDYEQYF
TGCAGTGCTAGAGATAGCGGGAGGGACTACGAGCAGTACTTC
>TRBD1|TRBJ2-3|few|TRBV18
CASSRITTGGDTQYF
TGTGCCAGCTCACGTATTACTACAGGGGGTGATACGCAGTATTTT
>NA|TRBJ2-1|many|TRBV28
CASSSSADSYNEQFF
TGTGCCAGCAGTTCTAGTGCCGACTCCTACAATGAGCAGTTCTTC
>NA|TRBJ1-3|NA|TRBV20-1
CSARVGGGNTIYF
TGCAGTGCTAGAGTAGGGGGGGGAAACACCATATATTTT
>NA|TRBJ2-6|NA|TRBV5-8
CASRQGLSGANVLTF
TGTGCCAGCAGGCAGGGCCTCTCTGGGGCCAACGTCCTGACTTTC
>NA|TRBJ2-1|NA|TRBV30
CAWSPLGEQFF
TGTGCCTGGAGTCCACTGGGGGAGCAGTTCTTC
>TRBD1|TRBJ2-2|once|TRBV11-2
CASSNTGGVTGELFF
TGTGCCAGCAGCAATACAGGGGGCGTAACCGGGGAGCTGTTTTTT
>TRBD1|TRBJ2-7|many|TRBV20-1
CSALRGPHPYEQYF
TGCAGTGCCTTGAGGGGGCCCCACCCCTACGAGCAGTACTTC
>TRBD2|TRBJ2-7|few|TRBV3-1
CASSQSAGVSREQYF
TGTGCCAGCAGCCAATCAGCGGGAGTCTCCCGCGAGCAGTACTTC
>NA|TRBJ2-3|NA|TRBV4-2
CASSQAATFGQGGTDTQYF
TGTGCCAGCAGCCAAGCTGCCACGTTTGGGCAGGGCGGCACAGATACGCAGTATTTT
>NA|TRBJ2-2|NA|TRBV30
CAWTRVTGLATGELFF
TGTGCCTGGACCAGAGTCACAGGGTTGGCCACCGGGGAGCTGTTTTTT
>TRBD1|TRBJ1-1|few|TRBV7-9
CASSLGQGAPGAFF
TGTGCCAGCAGCTTAGGCCAGGGGGCTCCTGGGGCTTTCTTT
>NA|TRBJ1-3|few|TRBV12-3/TRBV12-4
CASSLSGPSGNTIYF
TGTGCCAGCAGTTTATCAGGGCCCTCTGGAAACACCATATATTTT
>NA|TRBJ2-3|NA|TRBV7-2
CASSVRDLTDTQYF
TGTGCCAGCAGCGTCCGGGACCTCACAGATACGCAGTATTTT
>TRBD1|TRBJ2-1|many|TRBV7-2
CASSPGGPQFF
TGTGCCAGCAGCCCAGGGGGTCCCCAGTTCTTC
>NA|TRBJ2-7|NA|TRBV11-2
CASSQAGIGPYEQYF
TGTGCCAGCAGCCAAGCCGGGATAGGGCCCTACGAGCAGTACTTC
>TRBD1|TRBJ1-2|once|TRBV15
CATSTGQGAPYGYTF
TGTGCCACCAGCACCGGACAGGGGGCCCCCTATGGCTACACCTTC
>TRBD1|TRBJ2-7|NA|TRBV3-1
CASSQTPGGEQYF
TGTGCCAGCAGCCAAACCCCAGGGGGCGAGCAGTACTTC
>NA|TRBJ1-2|NA|TRBV20-1
CSARDPGRIANYGYTF
TGCAGTGCTAGAGATCCGGGGAGGATAGCTAACTATGGCTACACCTTC
>NA|TRBJ1-1|many|TRBV20-1
CSAKAPGTEAFF
TGCAGTGCTAAAGCCCCGGGCACTGAAGCTTTCTTT
>TRBD1|TRBJ1-6|many|TRBV7-2
CASSADRDSPLHF
TGTGCCAGCAGCGCCGACAGGGACTCACCCCTCCACTTT
>TRBD1|TRBJ1-5|many|TRBV2
CASSEKGRGRGQPQHF
TGTGCCAGCAGTGAAAAGGGCAGGGGGCGAGGCCAGCCCCAGCATTTT